This T cell receptor (beta chain) comes out of a study of T and B cells in COVID-19 patients. Blood genomic DNA input for TRB amplification was roughly 230-550 ng. BIOMED2 TRB-A/B primer pools were used in multiplex TRB PCR. TCRdb reprocessed the multiplex PCR reads via MiXCR and lists one record per CDR3 protein. Of 15,000 to 20,000 distinct CDR3 sequences detected, roughly 36% appear once; the ten largest clones hold approximately 15%. The germline gives CDR1 MNHEY, CDR2 SVGAGI. V lost 5 bases and J lost 2; bases outside the gene matches: 6. The CDR3 totals 16 residues. Material for sequencing was blood. The TCR was taken from a human donor with active COVID-19. The rearrangement uses TRBV6-5 and TRBJ1-3; 10 nucleotides agree with TRBD1. CDR3 sequence: CASSGSGTGAGNTIYF. DNA for the CDR3: TGTGCCAGCAGTGGATCCGGGACAGGGGCTGGAAACACCATATATTTT.